This note documents a single T cell receptor beta chain sequence. The data are from a study of blood T cell repertoires in COVID-19. Study-wide background: The samples span acute and convalescent COVID-19 from the United States, Italy and Spain. PBMCs, B-cell-depleted T cells, or T cells were the source of the cDNA or gDNA that made up the material.

The CDR3 loop spans 15 amino acids. Germline lookup yields CDR1 LNHDA and CDR2 SQIVND (reference sequence). With 0 bases removed from V and 7 bases from J, the gap between germline ends came to 15 bases. As handled by the study authors: By means of reference gene primer amplification, nucleated cell counts were estimated. Data came from immunoSEQ multiplex PCR; TCRdb stores just in-frame clones and leaves some out. V and J calls and clone size follow that table, whereas D and trimming were derived from the DNA. The repertoire holds roughly 280,000 clones, approximately 80% seen once, with 4.2% in the top ten.

The specimen was peripheral blood. This sequence was found in a man aged 55 to 69 with acute or convalescent COVID-19. V gene TRBV19 combines with J gene TRBJ1-2; tentatively, D is TRBD1 (5 bases). CDR3 DNA: TGTGCCAGTAGTATAGATGCCGACAGCTCTTCTGGCTACACCTTC. Encoded protein: CASSIDADSSSGYTF.